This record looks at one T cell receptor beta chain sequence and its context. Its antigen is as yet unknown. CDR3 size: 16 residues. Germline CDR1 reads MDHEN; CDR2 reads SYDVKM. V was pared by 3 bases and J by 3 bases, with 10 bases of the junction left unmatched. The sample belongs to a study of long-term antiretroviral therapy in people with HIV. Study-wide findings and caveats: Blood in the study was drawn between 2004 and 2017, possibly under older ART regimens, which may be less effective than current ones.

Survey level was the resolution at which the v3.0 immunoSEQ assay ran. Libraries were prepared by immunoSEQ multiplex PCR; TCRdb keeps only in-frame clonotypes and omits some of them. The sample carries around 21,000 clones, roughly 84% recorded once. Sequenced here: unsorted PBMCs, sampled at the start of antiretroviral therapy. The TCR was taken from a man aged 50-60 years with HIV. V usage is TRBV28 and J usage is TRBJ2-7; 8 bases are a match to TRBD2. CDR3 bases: TGTGCCAGCAGTTTTGGGTCAGCGGGAGAACTCTACGAGCAGTACTTC. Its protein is CASSFGSAGELYEQYF.